This is a list of T cell receptor beta chains from one sample in a study of cytomegalovirus exposure and HLA in healthy donors. Measured with immunoSEQ multiplex PCR; TCRdb has only the in-frame clones, and not every one. Of approximately 200,000 clones in the sample, around 76% were seen once. The sample consisted of PBMCs. Every receptor here comes from a man aged 25 to 40 in good health and CMV-seronegative. Both conserved end residues are part of each CDR3. The D gene is left open where the match is weak. Some rows have no size entry. The others give once, few or many, or a class for an expanded clone.

>TRBD1|TRBJ1-1|TRBV30|.
TGTGCCTGGAGACATCCGGGACAGACCCCTGAAGCTTTCTTT
CAWRHPGQTPEAFF
>.|TRBJ2-7|TRBV5-6|few
TGTGCCAGCAGTTCAACAGGGTATTCTACGTACGAGCAGTACTTC
CASSSTGYSTYEQYF
>.|TRBJ2-7|TRBV2|.
TGTGCCAGCAGAGACTATGGGAGCTCCTACGAGCAGTACTTC
CASRDYGSSYEQYF
>TRBD2|TRBJ2-1|TRBV10-2|few
TGCGCCAGCAGGACTCCGGGACTAGCGGACAATGAGCAGTTCTTC
CASRTPGLADNEQFF
>.|TRBJ1-5|TRBV19|.
TGTGCCAGTAGTGGGTGGGAGGGCTATAGCAATCAGCCCCAGCATTTT
CASSGWEGYSNQPQHF
>.|TRBJ1-3|TRBV5-5|.
TGTGCCAGCAGGAGGGCGCTTATTGGAAACACCATATATTTT
CASRRALIGNTIYF
>TRBD1|TRBJ1-1|TRBV6-5|.
TGTGCCAGCAATCGACAGGGGGGGAATGAAGATTTCTTT
CASNRQGGNEDFF
>TRBD2|TRBJ2-1|TRBV7-7|.
TGTGCCAGCAGCCGTAGCGGGGGCTCCTACAATGAGCAGTTCTTC
CASSRSGGSYNEQFF
>.|TRBJ2-1|TRBV9|.
TGTGCCAGCAGCGCCGGGACAACCCGGGATGAGCAGTTCTTC
CASSAGTTRDEQFF
>.|TRBJ2-7|TRBV15|.
TGTGCCACCAGTGCCGGAGAGTTCAAAGACGAGCAGTACTTC
CATSAGEFKDEQYF
>.|TRBJ2-5|TRBV10-3|.
TGTGCCATCAGTGAGAGGGGGGGACTAGAGACCCAGTACTTC
CAISERGGLETQYF
>TRBD2|TRBJ2-1|TRBV7-8|.
TGTGCCAGCAGGGAACTAGCGGGAAGCTACAATGAGCAGTTCTTC
CASRELAGSYNEQFF
>.|TRBJ2-1|TRBV9|.
TGTGCCAGCAGCGTAACGGGTGGGTTAGGCGATGAGCAGTTCTTC
CASSVTGGLGDEQFF
>.|TRBJ2-1|TRBV11-2|.
TGTGCCAGCAGCTTAGCCTCTTCGCGGGGTGAGCAGTTCTTC
CASSLASSRGEQFF
>.|TRBJ2-1|TRBV28|once
TGTGCCACCAGGACAGACTACAATGAGCAGTTCTTC
CATRTDYNEQFF
>TRBD2|TRBJ2-1|TRBV28|.
TGTGCCAGCAGTCTGAGGTGGCTAGCGGGAGGTCGGGAATACAATGAGCAGTTCTTC
CASSLRWLAGGREYNEQFF
>TRBD2|TRBJ2-7|TRBV7-9|.
TGTGCCAGCAGCTCCATGGCGGGGGACTACGAGCAGTACTTC
CASSSMAGDYEQYF
>TRBD1|TRBJ1-1|TRBV19|.
TGTGCCAGTAGTCGACAGGGGCAAGGCACTGAAGCTTTCTTT
CASSRQGQGTEAFF
>TRBD1|TRBJ2-6|TRBV18|.
TGTGCCAGCTCACCACCGGCCAACAGGGGGTACTCTGGGGCCAACGTCCTGACTTTC
CASSPPANRGYSGANVLTF
>.|TRBJ1-4|TRBV29-1|.
TGCAGCGGCGCAGGGACTAATGAAAAACTGTTTTTT
CSGAGTNEKLFF
>TRBD1|TRBJ1-5|TRBV4-1|.
TGCGCCAGCAGCCAAGCACAGGGGGTAGGTCAGCCCCAGCATTTT
CASSQAQGVGQPQHF
>.|TRBJ1-1|TRBV28|.
TGTGCCAGCAATCTACCTGGCCATAGCAACACTGAAGCTTTCTTT
CASNLPGHSNTEAFF
>TRBD2|TRBJ2-1|TRBV28|.
TGTGCCAGCAGTAAACTAGCGGCCTACAATGAGCAGTTCTTC
CASSKLAAYNEQFF
>.|TRBJ1-4|TRBV9|once
TGTGCCAGCAGCATGGACAGTGCAACTAATGAAAAACTGTTTTTT
CASSMDSATNEKLFF
>TRBD1|TRBJ2-7|TRBV7-6|few
TGTGCCAGCAGCCCTACAGGGGACCCCTACGAGCAGTACTTC
CASSPTGDPYEQYF
>.|TRBJ1-5|TRBV27|.
TGTGCCAGCAGTTTATTTAGGACAATCAATCAGCCCCAGCATTTT
CASSLFRTINQPQHF
>TRBD1|TRBJ2-7|TRBV10-3|.
TGTGCCATCAGCCGGGCCGGGACAGGTAGCTACGAGCAGTACTTC
CAISRAGTGSYEQYF
>.|TRBJ1-3|TRBV21-1|.
TGTGCCATCACCCTGGGAGGATACGGAAACACCATATATTTT
CAITLGGYGNTIYF
>.|TRBJ1-1|TRBV7-9|.
TGTGCCAGCAGCTTAGTATCTGGGGGCGAGACTGAAGCTTTCTTT
CASSLVSGGETEAFF
>.|TRBJ2-2|TRBV28|.
TGTGCCAGCAGTTTAGGAGTCTCCGGGGAGCTGTTTTTT
CASSLGVSGELFF
>.|TRBJ2-5|TRBV5-6|.
TGTGCCAGCAGTCAATACCCCATCGGAGAGACCCAGTACTTC
CASSQYPIGETQYF
>.|TRBJ2-7|TRBV7-6|few
TGTGCCAGCAGCTTCGGGAGCGGTGGATCCTACGAGCAGTACTTC
CASSFGSGGSYEQYF
>TRBD2|TRBJ2-5|TRBV5-1|.
TGCGCCAGCAGCTTGAGGCCTAGCGGGGACCAAGAGACCCAGTACTTC
CASSLRPSGDQETQYF
>TRBD1|TRBJ2-7|TRBV6-6|.
TGTGCCAGCAGTTACCCCGGGACAGGGGACGAGCAGTACTTC
CASSYPGTGDEQYF
>.|TRBJ1-1|TRBV2|.
TGTGCCAGCAGTGTTGAGATCGGGAAAGGGAACACTGAAGCTTTCTTT
CASSVEIGKGNTEAFF
>.|TRBJ2-7|TRBV19|.
TGTGCCAGTAGTCACTGGGGGACAAGCTCCTACGAGCAGTACTTC
CASSHWGTSSYEQYF
>.|TRBJ2-1|TRBV5-6|.
TGTGCCAGCTCGGATCAACTAATCCCCAATGAGCAGTTCTTC
CASSDQLIPNEQFF
>TRBD2|TRBJ2-1|TRBV28|.
TGTGCCAGCAGTTCAGGGGCGGGAGGGAGGCATGAGCAGTTCTTC
CASSSGAGGRHEQFF
>.|TRBJ1-1|TRBV4-1|.
TGCGCCAGCAGCCACATCAGTGGCACTGAAGCTTTCTTT
CASSHISGTEAFF
>TRBD2|TRBJ2-1|TRBV7-9|.
TGTGCCAGCAGTTCCCCCGGGGGGGAGAGGTACAATGAGCAGTTCTTC
CASSSPGGERYNEQFF
>TRBD1|TRBJ2-7|TRBV14|.
TGTGCCAGCAGCCACCTCCGGACAGGGGGACCCTACGAGCAGTACTTC
CASSHLRTGGPYEQYF
>.|TRBJ1-4|TRBV10-3|.
TGTGCCATCAGTGAGTCGTCAGGGTTAGTTAATGAAAAACTGTTTTTT
CAISESSGLVNEKLFF
>TRBD2|TRBJ2-3|TRBV4-2|.
TGTGCCAGCAGCCAAGATTGGGCTAGCGGAACATCAGATACGCAGTATTTT
CASSQDWASGTSDTQYF
>.|TRBJ1-1|TRBV4-1|.
TGCGCCAGCAGCCACGGGGGTCAGGCTGAAGCTTTCTTT
CASSHGGQAEAFF
>.|TRBJ2-7|TRBV6-1|.
TGTGCCAGCAGTTTGCCAGGGTCCTACGAGCAGTACTTC
CASSLPGSYEQYF
>TRBD1|TRBJ1-3|TRBV5-1|few
TGCGCCAGCAGCCGGGACAGGGCGACTGGAAACACCATATATTTT
CASSRDRATGNTIYF
>TRBD1|TRBJ2-5|TRBV28|.
TGTGCCAGCGAGACAGGGGCGGGAAAGACCCAGTACTTC
CASETGAGKTQYF
>TRBD2|TRBJ2-7|TRBV5-1|.
TGCGCCAGCAGCTTAGCGGGAGGGCCGAACGAGCAGTACTTC
CASSLAGGPNEQYF
>TRBD2|TRBJ2-5|TRBV5-1|.
TGCGCCAGCAGCCTCTTAGGGCTAGCGGGACAAGAGACCCAGTACTTC
CASSLLGLAGQETQYF
>.|TRBJ2-1|TRBV9|.
TGTGCCAGCAGCGTGAGTAGCTCTACCTCCTACAATGAGCAGTTCTTC
CASSVSSSTSYNEQFF
>TRBD1|TRBJ1-1|TRBV11-3|.
TGTGCCAGCAGCTCAGGGGGCGCGAGAACTGAAGCTTTCTTT
CASSSGGARTEAFF
>TRBD1|TRBJ1-1|TRBV6-1|few
TGTGCCAGCAGTGAGCAGACAGGGAGGTCTGAAGCTTTCTTT
CASSEQTGRSEAFF
>TRBD1|TRBJ2-7|TRBV29-1|.
TGCAGCGCTGAAACGACAGGGAGCTCCTACGAGCAGTACTTC
CSAETTGSSYEQYF
>.|TRBJ2-3|TRBV28|.
TGTGCCAGCAGTTTATACCTAGCGATCCCCCCAGATACGCAGTATTTT
CASSLYLAIPPDTQYF
>TRBD1|TRBJ2-3|TRBV11-3|.
TGTGCCAGCAGCTGGGGACAGGGGGCAGATACGCAGTATTTT
CASSWGQGADTQYF
>TRBD2|TRBJ2-7|TRBV7-2|few
TGTGCCAGCAGCCCCCGTCGGGGGGCCTACGAGCAGTACTTC
CASSPRRGAYEQYF
>TRBD1|TRBJ1-1|TRBV5-1|.
TGCGCCAGCAGCCACAGACAGGGGGCCCATAACACTGAAGCTTTCTTT
CASSHRQGAHNTEAFF
>TRBD1|TRBJ1-2|TRBV27|.
TGTGCCAGCAGTTTCCAAAGGACAGGGAGTGGCTACACCTTC
CASSFQRTGSGYTF
>TRBD1|TRBJ2-5|TRBV28|few
TGTGCCAGCAGTTTGGGACAGATTAAGGGAGAGACCCAGTACTTC
CASSLGQIKGETQYF